This TCR beta chain comes out of a study of blood T cell repertoires in COVID-19. In the original processing: Amplification of reference gene primers provided the estimated nucleated cell counts. The repertoire was sequenced with immunoSEQ multiplex PCR; TCRdb's copy has only in-frame clones and lacks some. V and J calls and clone size are as listed in that table; D and trimming were resolved from the DNA. The data contain 100,000 to 150,000 clones, 60% to 80% of them singletons. This CDR3 has 15 amino acids. Germline V lookup: CDR1 SGHAT, CDR2 FQNNGV. V trimming: 4 bases; J trimming: 3 bases; junction bases outside the gene matches: 8.

The origin of this receptor is a man older than 75 with COVID-19, enrolled during active disease. The chain uses TRBV11-2 and TRBJ2-7; the match to TRBD2 covers 8 bases. The sequencing input was peripheral blood. CDR3 sequence (DNA): TGTGCCAGCAGCTCATCACCGGGACTAGGCTACGAGCAGTACTTC. Encoded protein: CASSSSPGLGYEQYF.